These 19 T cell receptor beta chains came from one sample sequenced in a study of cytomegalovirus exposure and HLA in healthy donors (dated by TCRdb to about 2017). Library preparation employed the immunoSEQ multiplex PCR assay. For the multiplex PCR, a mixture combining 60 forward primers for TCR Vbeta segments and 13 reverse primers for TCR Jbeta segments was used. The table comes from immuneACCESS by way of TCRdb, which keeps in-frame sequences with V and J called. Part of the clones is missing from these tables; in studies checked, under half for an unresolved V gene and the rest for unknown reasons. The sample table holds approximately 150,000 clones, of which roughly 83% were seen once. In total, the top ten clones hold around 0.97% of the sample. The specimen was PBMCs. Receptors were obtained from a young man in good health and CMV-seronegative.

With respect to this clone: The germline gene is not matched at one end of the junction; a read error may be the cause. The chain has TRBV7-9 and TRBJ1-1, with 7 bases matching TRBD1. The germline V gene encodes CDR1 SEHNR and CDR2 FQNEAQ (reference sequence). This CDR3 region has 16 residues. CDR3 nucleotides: TGTTCCAGCAGCTTTGACAGGGTCACAAGGAACACTGAAGCTTTCTTT. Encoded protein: CSSSFDRVTRNTEAFF.

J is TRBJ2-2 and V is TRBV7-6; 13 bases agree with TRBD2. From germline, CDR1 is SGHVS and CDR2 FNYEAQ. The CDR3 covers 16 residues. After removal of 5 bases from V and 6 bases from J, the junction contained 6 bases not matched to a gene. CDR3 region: CASSPRTSGGAGELFF. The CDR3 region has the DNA TGTGCCAGCAGCCCCAGGACTAGCGGGGGAGCCGGGGAGCTGTTTTTT. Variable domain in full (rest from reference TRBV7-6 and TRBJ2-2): GAGVSQSPRYKVTKRGQDVALRCDPISGHVSLYWYRQALGQGPEFLTYFNYEAQQDKSGLPNDRFSAERPEGSISTLTIQRTEQRDSAMYRCASSPRTSGGAGELFFGEGSRLTVL.

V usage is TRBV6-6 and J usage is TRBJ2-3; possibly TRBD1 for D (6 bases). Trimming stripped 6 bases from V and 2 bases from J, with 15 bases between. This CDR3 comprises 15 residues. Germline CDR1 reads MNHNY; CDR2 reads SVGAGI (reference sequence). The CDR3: CASSPKRTATDTQYF. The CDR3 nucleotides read TGTGCCAGCAGCCCCAAAAGGACAGCCACAGATACGCAGTATTTT.

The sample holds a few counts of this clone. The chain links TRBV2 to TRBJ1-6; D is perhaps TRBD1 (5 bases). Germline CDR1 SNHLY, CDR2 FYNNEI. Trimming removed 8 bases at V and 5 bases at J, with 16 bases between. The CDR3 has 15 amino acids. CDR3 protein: CASALNAGNNSPLHF. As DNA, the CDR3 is TGTGCCAGCGCCCTTAACGCAGGGAATAATTCACCCCTCCACTTT.

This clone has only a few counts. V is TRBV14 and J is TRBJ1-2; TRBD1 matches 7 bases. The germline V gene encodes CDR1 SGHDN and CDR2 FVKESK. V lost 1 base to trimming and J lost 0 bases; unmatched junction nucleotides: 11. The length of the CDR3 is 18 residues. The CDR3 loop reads CASSQVFIQGEANYGYTF. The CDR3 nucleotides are TGTGCCAGCAGCCAAGTTTTTATCCAGGGGGAGGCTAACTATGGCTACACCTTC.

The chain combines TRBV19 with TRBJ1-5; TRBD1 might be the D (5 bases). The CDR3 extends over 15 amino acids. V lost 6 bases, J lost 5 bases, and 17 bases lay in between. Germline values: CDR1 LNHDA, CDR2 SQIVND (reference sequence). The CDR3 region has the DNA TGTGCCAGTAGCTTTATTCGACAGAGCCATCAGCCCCAGCATTTT. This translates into CASSFIRQSHQPQHF.

As DNA, the CDR3 is TGCGCCACATCAGGACAGGGTGGATCCGGCTACACCTTC. It specifies CATSGQGGSGYTF. The J gene is TRBJ1-2, the V gene TRBV5-1; 8 bases are a match to TRBD1. The CDR3 sequence is 13 residues long. Germline V CDR1 and CDR2: SGHRS, YFSETQ. The trim removed 9 bases at V and 8 bases at J, leaving 12 bases unmatched.

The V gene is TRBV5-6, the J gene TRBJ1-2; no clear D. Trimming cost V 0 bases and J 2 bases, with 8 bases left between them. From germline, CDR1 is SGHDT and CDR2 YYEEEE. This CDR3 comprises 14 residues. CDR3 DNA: TGTGCCAGCAGCTTGGAAGTAGAAAACTATGGCTACACCTTC. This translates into CASSLEVENYGYTF.

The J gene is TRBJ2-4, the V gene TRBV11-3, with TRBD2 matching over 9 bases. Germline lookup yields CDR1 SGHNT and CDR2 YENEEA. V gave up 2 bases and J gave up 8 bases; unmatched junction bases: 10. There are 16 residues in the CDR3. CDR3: CASSLRGAGGPYIQYF. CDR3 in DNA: TGTGCCAGCAGCTTAAGGGGCGCGGGAGGGCCCTACATTCAGTACTTC.

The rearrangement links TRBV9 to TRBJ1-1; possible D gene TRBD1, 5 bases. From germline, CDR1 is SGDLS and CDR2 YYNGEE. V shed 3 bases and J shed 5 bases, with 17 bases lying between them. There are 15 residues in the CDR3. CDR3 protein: CASSGSSGSRTEAFF. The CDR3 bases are TGTGCCAGCAGCGGTTCCTCAGGGTCCAGGACTGAAGCTTTCTTT.

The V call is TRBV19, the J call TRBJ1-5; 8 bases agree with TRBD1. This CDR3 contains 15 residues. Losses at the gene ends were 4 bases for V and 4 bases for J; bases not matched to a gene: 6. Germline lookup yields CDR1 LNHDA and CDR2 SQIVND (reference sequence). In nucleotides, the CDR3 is TGTGCCAGTAGTACGCAGGGGGCCCCAAATCAGCCCCAGCATTTT. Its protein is CASSTQGAPNQPQHF.

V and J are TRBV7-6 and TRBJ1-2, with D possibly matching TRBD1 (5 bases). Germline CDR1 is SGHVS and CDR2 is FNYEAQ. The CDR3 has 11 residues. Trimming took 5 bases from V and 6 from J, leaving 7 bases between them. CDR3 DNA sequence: TGTGCCAGCAGCCGGGGGGATGGCTACACCTTC. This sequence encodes CASSRGDGYTF.

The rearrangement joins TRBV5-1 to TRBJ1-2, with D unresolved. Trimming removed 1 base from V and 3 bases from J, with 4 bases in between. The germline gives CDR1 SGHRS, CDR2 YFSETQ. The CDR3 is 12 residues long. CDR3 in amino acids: CASSLTDYGYTF. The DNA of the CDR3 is TGCGCCAGCAGCTTGACAGACTATGGCTACACCTTC.

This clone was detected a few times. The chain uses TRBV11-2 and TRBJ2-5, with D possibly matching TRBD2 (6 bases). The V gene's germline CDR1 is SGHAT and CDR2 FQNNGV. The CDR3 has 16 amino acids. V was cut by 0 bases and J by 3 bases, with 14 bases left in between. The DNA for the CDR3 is TGTGCCAGCAGCTTAGACGGTAGCGGTGGGAAAGAGACCCAGTACTTC. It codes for CASSLDGSGGKETQYF.

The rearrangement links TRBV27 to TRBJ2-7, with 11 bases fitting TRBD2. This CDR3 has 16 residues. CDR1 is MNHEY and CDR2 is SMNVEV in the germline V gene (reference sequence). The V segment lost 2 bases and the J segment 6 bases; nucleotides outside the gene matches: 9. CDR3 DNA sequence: TGTGCCAGCAGTTTAACTAGCGGGAGTTTATGGAGCGAGCAGTACTTC. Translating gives CASSLTSGSLWSEQYF.

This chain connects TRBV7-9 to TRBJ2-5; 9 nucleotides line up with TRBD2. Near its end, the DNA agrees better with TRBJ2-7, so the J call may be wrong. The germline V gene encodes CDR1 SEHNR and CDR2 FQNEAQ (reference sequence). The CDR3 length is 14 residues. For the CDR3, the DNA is TGTGCCAGCAGCTTAGGACTAGCGGTGTACGAGCAGTACTTC. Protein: CASSLGLAVYEQYF.

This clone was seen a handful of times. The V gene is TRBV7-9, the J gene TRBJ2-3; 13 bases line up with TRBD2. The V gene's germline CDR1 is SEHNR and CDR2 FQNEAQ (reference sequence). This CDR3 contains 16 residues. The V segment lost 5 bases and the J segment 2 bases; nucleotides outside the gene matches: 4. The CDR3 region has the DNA TGTGCCAGCAGCCGACTAGCGGGGGGTCTCACAGATACGCAGTATTTT. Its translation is CASSRLAGGLTDTQYF.

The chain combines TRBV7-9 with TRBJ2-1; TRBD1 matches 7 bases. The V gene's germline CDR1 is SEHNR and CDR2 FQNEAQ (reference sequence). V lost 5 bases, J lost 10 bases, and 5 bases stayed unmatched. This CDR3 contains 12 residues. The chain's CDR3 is CASSPQGVEQFF. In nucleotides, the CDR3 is TGTGCCAGCAGCCCGCAGGGGGTGGAGCAGTTCTTC.

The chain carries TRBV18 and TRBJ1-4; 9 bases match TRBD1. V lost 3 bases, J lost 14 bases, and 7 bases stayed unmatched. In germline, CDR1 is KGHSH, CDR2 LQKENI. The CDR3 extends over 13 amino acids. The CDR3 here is CASSPAGTGQLFF. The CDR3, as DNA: TGTGCCAGCTCACCGGCTGGGACAGGGCAGCTGTTTTTT.